This T cell receptor (beta chain) was retrieved from a study of T cell repertoires in cytomegalovirus infection. The wider study: Recently described HLA-C-restricted plus well-studied HLA-B-restricted CMV epitopes were used. Indications came from public TCR beta signatures; they pointed to CMV infection and to a matching HLA type.

A word on this clonotype: The antigen is undetermined.

This CDR3 spans 14 amino acids. Trimming stripped 1 base from V and 6 bases from J, with 9 bases between. Germline values: CDR1 MGHRA, CDR2 YSYEKL. Whole-study results and caveats: Summed frequency of public TCR beta families distinguished CMV carriers with the relevant HLA. CMV-specific TCR beta clonotypes restricted by HLA-C dominated the ex vivo response.

A single record per CDR3 protein comes from TCRdb applying MiXCR to the reads. The sample holds around 95,000 distinct CDR3 sequences, approximately 32% seen once. The clonotype comes from a human donor in good health (CMV status not recorded). Some clones in this sample may be carry-over from other donors' samples. The gene calls are TRBV4-1 and TRBJ2-2, with D maybe TRBD1 (6 bases). This sample comprised CD8+ T cells from cultured PBMCs, obtained from culture after CMV antigen stimulation. In DNA form, the CDR3 reads TGCGCCAGCAGCCAAGTTACAGGGTCCGGGGAGCTGTTTTTT. This codes for CASSQVTGSGELFF.